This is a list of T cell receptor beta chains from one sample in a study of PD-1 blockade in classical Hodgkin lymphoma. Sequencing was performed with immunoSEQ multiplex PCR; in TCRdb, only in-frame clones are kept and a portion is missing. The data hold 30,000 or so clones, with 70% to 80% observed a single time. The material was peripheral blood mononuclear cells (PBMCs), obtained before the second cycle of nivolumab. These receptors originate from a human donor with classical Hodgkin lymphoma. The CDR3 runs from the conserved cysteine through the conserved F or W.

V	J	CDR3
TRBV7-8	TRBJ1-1	CASSLTGTANTEAFF
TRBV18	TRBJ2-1	CASTLYRGEGHEQFF
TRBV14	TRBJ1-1	CASSQDRFEAFF
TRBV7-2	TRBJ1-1	CASSLGWGRAEAFF
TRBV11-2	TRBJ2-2	CASSLGISVNTGELFF
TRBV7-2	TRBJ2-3	CASSTRQGKGTQYF
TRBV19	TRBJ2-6	CASRMTGEGNVLTF
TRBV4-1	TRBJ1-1	CASSQPHRGNTEAFF
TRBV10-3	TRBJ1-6	CAISEQTGPNSPLHF
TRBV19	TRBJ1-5	CASSTGQETVGQPQHF